One T cell receptor (beta chain) is described in this entry. There is no known antigen for this receptor. No clone much larger than this one lies a single base away; base qualities are absent. Library generation was performed with the immunoSEQ multiplex PCR assay. Here the immuneACCESS table is served through TCRdb, limited to in-frame sequences with V and J called. Missing clones are a known gap in these copies; in checked studies unresolved V genes cover under half, and the rest lacks a known reason. This sample lists 54,000 or so clones; roughly 94% were detected once. The ten largest clones represent approximately 2.3% of the sample. This specimen comes from a study of control samples from healthy donors and cancer patients (dated by TCRdb to the early 2020s). V is cut by 8 bases and J by 3 bases, and the space between the germline ends is 11 bases. The CDR3 goes from the cysteine to the phenylalanine over 13 residues. Of the read, only the CDR3 DNA is kept; its 39 bases are in frame from base 1. The germline V gene (reference sequence) supplies CDR1 MNHEY and CDR2 SMNVEV.

Input material: blood. The chain links TRBV27 with TRBJ2-4; the D call is tentative, TRBD1 or TRBD2, as each matches 7 bases. This clonotype was sampled from a man in his thirties or forties in good health. The nucleotide sequence is TGTGCCAGCGGCAGGGGGGGCAAAAACATTCAGTACTTC. It specifies CASGRGGKNIQYF.